This T cell receptor (beta chain) was documented in a study of shared clonotypes between healthy human individuals (TCRdb year 2020). About the investigation overall: The cohort comprised two women and three men aged 18 to 49 years. For each donor, three plates each were used for CD4 naive and CD4 memory, two plates were used for CD8 naive, and one plate was used for CD8 memory. The study deeply sequenced blood TCR repertoires of five healthy adults to estimate repertoire size and the extent of clonotype sharing between individuals. To increase sequencing depth and limit assay-specific biases, TCR repertoire library preparation and sequencing were carried out by different laboratories using diverse techniques. Leukapheresis yielded between about 0.9 and 9 billion PBMCs per donor. Broader findings and caveats from the paper: The small number of donors limited the genetic and exposure-history diversity represented. Even with the large sequencing depth, rarefaction of the sorted-subset datasets indicated that sequencing was incomplete. Clonotypes shared by all four sorted-subset donors showed higher generation probabilities than non-shared clonotypes. Larger estimated clonotype richness was generally found for naive subsets than for memory subsets. Pairwise subsampling indicated that sequencing depth was expected to affect the degree of clonotype sharing among donors. Sampling was restricted to blood, and TCR repertoires in tissues likely differ from the TCR repertoires found in blood. Across several donors, approximately 5% of naive CD4, over 3% of naive CD8, about 2.3% of memory CD4, and under 0.45% of memory CD8 clonotypes were shared.

Using the deep immunoSEQ assay, multiplex PCR amplified TCR CDR3 regions from genomic DNA. Extracted genomic DNA from each cell subset was spread evenly across all wells of several immunoSEQ 96-well plates, with each plate serving as a replicate. For sorted subsets, around 200 ng genomic DNA, equal to 25,000 to 35,000 T cell genomes, was loaded into each replicate PCR. The purified libraries were quantified using a Qubit 3.0 fluorometer, sized with a Bioanalyzer 2100, and then quantified again using the KAPA Library Quantification kit. Each immunoSEQ 96-well plate was sequenced on its own single-read 150-cycle Illumina NextSeq 550 flow cell. In the source study's methods: The immunoSEQ output contained only junctional sequences without quality scores, so filtering could not match that applied to full-length reads. To assign V/J genes and CDR3, sequences were annotated using PyIR, a Python wrapper for IgBLAST v1.9, with IMGT germline references. Reads were filtered out if the reads had weak V/J assignments (E-value above 1e-6), no CDR3, stop codons, out-of-frame junctions, or ambiguous translated residues. A V3J clonotype was defined by an identical inferred V gene, J gene, and CDR3 amino acid sequence. Percentage overlap between repertoires was computed as shared unique clonotypes divided by the size of the smaller repertoire. Three approaches were used to assess repertoire richness: RTK rarefaction, the Chao1 estimator, and Recon v2.1 estimates of unobserved clonotypes. OLGA was used to compute generation probabilities for all TCRbeta clonotypes that the gDNA method yielded from several donors. The immuneACCESS repertoire file appears here via TCRdb, limited to in-frame rearrangements. These files lack a portion of the clones; in checked studies, under half of the deficit traces to unresolved V genes, and the cause of the others is not known. V, J and clone size reflect that table, while D and trimming were determined from the DNA. This sample is represented by a few million clones; around nine tenths of them were singletons. The top ten clonotypes cover about 0.13% of the sample.

Here V drops 3 bases and J drops 4 bases, and the junction holds 5 bases not matched to any gene. Measured from the cysteine to the phenylalanine, the CDR3 is 15 residues long. The sequence is cut down to CDR3 DNA, 45 bases in frame from base 1. Looking up the germline V gene yields CDR1 SGHRS and CDR2 YFSETQ. Healthy HIV-negative adults with no recently reported acute infections or vaccinations were included as donors. Every donor was a Caucasian adult residing in Nashville, Tennessee, USA. CD4+ T cells were enriched through magnetic negative selection, after which naive cells were positively selected on CD45RA and the remaining negative fraction served as the memory subset. Blood was collected by leukapheresis, and PBMCs were isolated by Ficoll-Histopaque density gradient centrifugation and then cryopreserved in liquid nitrogen vapor phase. Analytical flow cytometry was used to check the purity and quantity of each magnetically sorted T cell population. Each sorted fraction had its genomic DNA isolated and then quantified by UV absorbance on a Nanodrop 2000c.

Concerning this clone itself: Its recognized antigen is unknown. Within one base of it there is no much larger clone, and no base qualities were kept. This CDR3 is also generated by other DNA sequences in the sample.

This clonotype was sampled from a man between 18 and 29 years old in good health. This sequence uses TRBV5-1 and TRBJ2-1; 9 of the junction bases match TRBD1. Source material: naive CD4+ T cells sorted from blood. This specimen's cell subset or site label, per the study, means: CD45RA+ positively selected. The CDR3 protein sequence reads: CASSSPGQGYNEQFF. The DNA sequence is TGCGCCAGCAGCTCCCCGGGACAGGGTTACAATGAGCAGTTCTTC.